This T cell receptor (beta chain) is drawn from a study of post-analysis software for immune sequencing data. Across the whole study: Included courses were relapsing-remitting and secondary progressive multiple sclerosis; progressive-relapsing multiple sclerosis was also included.

The CDR3 contains 15 residues. Per germline, CDR1 SQVTM and CDR2 ANQGSEA. V was clipped by 1 base and J by 7 bases; unmatched bases: 9. Study-level points and caveats: Batch-mates among the samples co-clustered strongly by F measure. When compared against controls, multiple sclerosis patients showed significantly lower normalized Chao1 diversity. The five TRBV segments detected at higher frequency in patients than in controls included TRBV5-6, TRBV5-1 and TRBV20-1.

This clonotype was seen many times. No antigen is known for it. Tagging with unique molecular identifiers was a feature of the TCR beta cDNA libraries. Out of about 0.9 to 11 million T cells, 470,000 or so cDNA molecules were generated. TCRdb re-derived calls from the PCR reads in MiXCR, one entry per CDR3 protein. The data show fewer than 900,000 distinct CDR3 sequences, with roughly 46% seen just once and 4.9% held by the top ten. This clonotype originated in a girl aged 5-17 years with multiple sclerosis. The sample comprised blood. V gene TRBV29-1 combines with J gene TRBJ1-2; 10 nucleotides line up with TRBD1. CDR3 region: CSVEGFGQGVGGYTF. The CDR3 DNA follows: TGCAGCGTTGAAGGCTTTGGACAGGGGGTTGGTGGCTACACCTTC.